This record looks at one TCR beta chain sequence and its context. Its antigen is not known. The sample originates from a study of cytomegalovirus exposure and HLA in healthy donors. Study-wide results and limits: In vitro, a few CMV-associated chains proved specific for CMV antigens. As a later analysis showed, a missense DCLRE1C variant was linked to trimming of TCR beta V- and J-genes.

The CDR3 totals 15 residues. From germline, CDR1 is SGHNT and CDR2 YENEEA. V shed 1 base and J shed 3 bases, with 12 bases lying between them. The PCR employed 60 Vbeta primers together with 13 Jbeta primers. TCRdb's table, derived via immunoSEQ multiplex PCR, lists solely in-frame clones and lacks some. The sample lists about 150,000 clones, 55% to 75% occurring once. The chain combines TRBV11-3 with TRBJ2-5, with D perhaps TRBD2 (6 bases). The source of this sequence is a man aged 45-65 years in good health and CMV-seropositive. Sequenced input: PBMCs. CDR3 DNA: TGTGCCAGCAGCTTAGGACGACTAGTTGAAGAGACCCAGTACTTC. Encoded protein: CASSLGRLVEETQYF.